This record concerns one TCR beta chain sequence. The target antigen is unknown. There are 13 residues in the CDR3. Germline-derived CDR1 and CDR2 are SGHVS and FNYEAQ. The ends were cut back, 5 bases at V and 7 bases at J, with 14 bases in the middle. The data belong to a study of a mutant IDH1 vaccine in newly diagnosed glioma. Time point described: week 35, safety follow-up. In every dose of vaccine, 300 ug of mutant IDH1 20-mer peptide was given alongside topical imiquimod. The data were produced by immunoSEQ multiplex PCR, yet TCRdb's version contains in-frame clones alone and is incomplete. The table records around 53,000 clones, around four fifths of them present only once.

The TCR sequence derives from a man aged 35 to 55 with glioma. The chain couples TRBV7-6 to TRBJ1-2; no reliable D call. The starting material was PBMCs, obtained from a glioma patient whose treatment included an IDH1 peptide vaccine. Written as DNA, the CDR3 is TGTGCCAGCAGCCGGACGGCCCTTGGTGGCTACACCTTC. Residues: CASSRTALGGYTF.